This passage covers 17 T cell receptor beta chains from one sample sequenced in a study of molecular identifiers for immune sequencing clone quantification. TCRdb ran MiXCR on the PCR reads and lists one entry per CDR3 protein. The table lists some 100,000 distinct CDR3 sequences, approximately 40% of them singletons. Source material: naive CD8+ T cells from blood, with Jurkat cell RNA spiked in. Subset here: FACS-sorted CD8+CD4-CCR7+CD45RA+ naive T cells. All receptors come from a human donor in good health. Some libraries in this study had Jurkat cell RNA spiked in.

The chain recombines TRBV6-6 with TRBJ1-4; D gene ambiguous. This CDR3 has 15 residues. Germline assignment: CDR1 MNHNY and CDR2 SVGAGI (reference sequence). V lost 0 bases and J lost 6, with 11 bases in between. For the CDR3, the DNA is TGTGCCAGCAGTTACTCGTCGGTTTATTATGAAAAACTGTTTTTT. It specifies CASSYSSVYYEKLFF.

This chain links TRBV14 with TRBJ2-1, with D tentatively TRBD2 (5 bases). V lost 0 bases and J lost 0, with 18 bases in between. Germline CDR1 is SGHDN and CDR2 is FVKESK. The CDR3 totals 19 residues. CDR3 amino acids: CASSQDVGLVKSSYNEQFF. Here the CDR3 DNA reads TGTGCCAGCAGCCAAGACGTAGGACTCGTCAAAAGCTCCTACAATGAGCAGTTCTTC.

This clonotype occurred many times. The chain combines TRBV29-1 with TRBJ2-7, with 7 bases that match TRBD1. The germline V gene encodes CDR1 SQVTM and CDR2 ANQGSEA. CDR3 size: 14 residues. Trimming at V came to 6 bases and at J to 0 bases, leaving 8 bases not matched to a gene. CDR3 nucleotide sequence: TGCAGCGTGGCAGGACAGGTCGACTCCTACGAGCAGTACTTC. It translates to CSVAGQVDSYEQYF.

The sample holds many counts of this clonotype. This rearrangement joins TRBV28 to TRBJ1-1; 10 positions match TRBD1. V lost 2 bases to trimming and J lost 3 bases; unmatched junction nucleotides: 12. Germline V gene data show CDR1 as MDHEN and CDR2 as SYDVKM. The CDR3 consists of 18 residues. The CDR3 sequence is CASSLLGQGTAGDTEAFF. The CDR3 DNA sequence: TGTGCCAGCAGTTTACTGGGACAGGGGACAGCGGGGGACACTGAAGCTTTCTTT.

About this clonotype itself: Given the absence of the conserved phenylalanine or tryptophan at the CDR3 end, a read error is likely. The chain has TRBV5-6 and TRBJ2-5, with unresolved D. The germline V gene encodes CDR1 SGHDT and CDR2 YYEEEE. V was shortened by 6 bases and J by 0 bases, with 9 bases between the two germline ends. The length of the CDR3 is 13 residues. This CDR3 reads CASTPRYQETQYS. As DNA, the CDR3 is TGTGCCAGCACCCCCCGGTACCAAGAGACCCAGTACTCC.

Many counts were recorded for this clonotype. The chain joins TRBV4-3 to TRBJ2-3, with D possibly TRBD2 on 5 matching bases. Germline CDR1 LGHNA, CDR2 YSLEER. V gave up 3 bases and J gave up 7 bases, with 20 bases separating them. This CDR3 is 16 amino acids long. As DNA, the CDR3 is TGCGCCAGCAGCCAGGAAAGCCTCAACGGGGTACATACGCAGTATTTT. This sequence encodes CASSQESLNGVHTQYF.

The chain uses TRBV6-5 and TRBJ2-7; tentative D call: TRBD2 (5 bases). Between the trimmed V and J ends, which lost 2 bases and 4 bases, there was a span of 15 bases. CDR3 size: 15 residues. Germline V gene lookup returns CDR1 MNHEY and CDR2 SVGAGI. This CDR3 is CASSYGLARGYEQYF. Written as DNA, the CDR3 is TGTGCCAGCAGTTACGGTTTAGCGAGAGGGTACGAGCAGTACTTC.

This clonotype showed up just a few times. The CDR3 bases are TGCAGTGCTGCCGGGACTACCTCAAGCCATGAGCAGTTCTTC. It codes for CSAAGTTSSHEQFF. The J gene is TRBJ2-1, the V gene TRBV20-1, with TRBD2 matching 7 bases. Per the germline V gene, CDR1 is DFQATT and CDR2 is SNEGSKA (reference sequence). With V trimmed by 5 bases and J by 8 bases, 12 bases remained unmatched. The length of the CDR3 is 14 residues.

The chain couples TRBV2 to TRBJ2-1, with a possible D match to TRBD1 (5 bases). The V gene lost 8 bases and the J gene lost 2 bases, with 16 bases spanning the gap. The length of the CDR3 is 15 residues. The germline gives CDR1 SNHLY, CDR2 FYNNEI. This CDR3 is CASGKGYRPYNEQFF. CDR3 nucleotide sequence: TGTGCCAGCGGAAAGGGGTATAGGCCCTACAATGAGCAGTTCTTC. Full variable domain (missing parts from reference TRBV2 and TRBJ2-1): EPEVTQTPSHQVTQMGQEVILRCVPISNHLYFYWYRQILGQKVEFLVSFYNNEISEKSEIFDDQFSVERPDGSNFTLKIRSTKLEDSAMYFCASGKGYRPYNEQFFGPGTRLTVL.

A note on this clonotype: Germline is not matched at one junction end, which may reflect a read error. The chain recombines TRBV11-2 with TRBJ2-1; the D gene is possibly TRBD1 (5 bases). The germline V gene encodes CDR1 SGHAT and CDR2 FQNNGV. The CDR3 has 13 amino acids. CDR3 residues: CACSFGQYNEQFF. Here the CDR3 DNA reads TGTGCCTGCAGCTTCGGACAATACAATGAGCAGTTCTTC.

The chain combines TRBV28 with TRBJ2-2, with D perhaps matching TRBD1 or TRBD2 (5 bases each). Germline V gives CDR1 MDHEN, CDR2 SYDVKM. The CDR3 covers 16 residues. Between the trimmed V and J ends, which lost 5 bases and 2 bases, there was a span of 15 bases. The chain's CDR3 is CASSPPRGPNTGELFF. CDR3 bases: TGTGCCAGCAGTCCCCCGAGGGGCCCAAACACCGGGGAGCTGTTTTTT.

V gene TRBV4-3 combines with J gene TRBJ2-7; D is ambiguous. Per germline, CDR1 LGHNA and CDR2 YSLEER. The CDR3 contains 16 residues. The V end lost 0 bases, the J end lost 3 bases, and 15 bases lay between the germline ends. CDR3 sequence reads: CASSQDLSLRGYEQYF. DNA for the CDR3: TGCGCCAGCAGCCAAGATTTGAGCCTACGCGGCTACGAGCAGTACTTC.

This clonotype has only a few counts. For the CDR3, the DNA is TGTGCCAGCAGCGTAGGGACAGCTGACAATCAGCCCCAGCATTTT. Its protein is CASSVGTADNQPQHF. The gene calls are TRBV9 and TRBJ1-5; the D gene is possibly TRBD1 (6 bases). This CDR3 spans 15 amino acids. Germline values: CDR1 SGDLS, CDR2 YYNGEE. Trimming took off 0 bases at V and 3 bases at J, with 10 bases between the two ends.

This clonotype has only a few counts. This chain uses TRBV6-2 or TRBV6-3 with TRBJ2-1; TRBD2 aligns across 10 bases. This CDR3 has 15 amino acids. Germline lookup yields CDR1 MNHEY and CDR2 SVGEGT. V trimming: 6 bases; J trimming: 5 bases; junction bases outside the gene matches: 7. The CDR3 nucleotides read TGTGCCAGCAGCCACACTAGCGGGACCCACAATGAGCAGTTCTTC. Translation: CASSHTSGTHNEQFF.

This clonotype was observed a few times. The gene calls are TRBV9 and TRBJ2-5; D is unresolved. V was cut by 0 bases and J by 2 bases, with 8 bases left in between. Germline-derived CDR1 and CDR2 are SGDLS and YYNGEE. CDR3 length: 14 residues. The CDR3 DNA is TGTGCCAGCAGCGTAGGGAACCGACAAGAGACCCAGTACTTC. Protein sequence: CASSVGNRQETQYF.

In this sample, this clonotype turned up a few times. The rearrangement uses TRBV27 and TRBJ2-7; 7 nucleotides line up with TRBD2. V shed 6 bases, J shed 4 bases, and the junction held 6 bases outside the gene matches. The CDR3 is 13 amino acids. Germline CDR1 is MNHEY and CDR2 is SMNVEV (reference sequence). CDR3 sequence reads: CASSWGEGYEQYF. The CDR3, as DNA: TGTGCCAGCAGCTGGGGGGAGGGATACGAGCAGTACTTC.

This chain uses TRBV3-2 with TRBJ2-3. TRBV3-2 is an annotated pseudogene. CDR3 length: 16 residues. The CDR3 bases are TGTGCCAGCAGCCAAGATCCACAGATTCCCACAGATACGCAGTATTTT. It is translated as CASSQDPQIPTDTQYF.